A single sample gave rise to the 24 T cell receptor beta chains below, sequenced in a study of CD8+ T cells in alopecia areata. In each case, RNA was isolated and then reverse transcribed into cDNA as the sequencing template. Measured with immunoSEQ multiplex PCR; TCRdb has only the in-frame clones, and not every one. The sample contains about 200,000 clones, about 53% of which appear only once. The sample in question was CD4+ T cells sorted from blood, obtained at week 0. Receptors originate from a human donor with alopecia areata.

In its sample, this clone was seen a few times. The chain links TRBV29-1 to TRBJ2-3, with TRBD2 matching over 7 bases. Germline CDR1 reads SQVTM; CDR2 reads ANQGSEA. Trimming cost V 4 bases and J 2 bases; bases outside gene matches: 6. This CDR3 is built from 14 residues. The CDR3 reads CSVGPGLNTDTQYF. The CDR3 DNA is TGCAGCGTTGGACCGGGACTAAACACAGATACGCAGTATTTT.

As DNA, the CDR3 is TGTGCCTGGAGTGTAGATGGTGGGTTCCGGGACACTGAAGCTTTCTTT. Translated, it gives CAWSVDGGFRDTEAFF. This chain uses TRBV30 with TRBJ1-1, with D unresolved. The ends were cut back, 0 bases at V and 3 bases at J, with 17 bases in the middle. CDR1 is GTSNPN, CDR2 SVGIG, per germline (reference sequence). This CDR3 contains 16 residues.

V is TRBV28 and J is TRBJ2-3; possibly TRBD1 or TRBD2 for D (7 bases each). The CDR3 runs to 14 residues. Germline V gene sequence: CDR1 MDHEN, CDR2 SYDVKM. The V end lost 6 bases, the J end lost 4 bases, and 14 bases lay between the germline ends. CDR3 sequence: CASSQGGAADTQYF. The CDR3 coding sequence is TGTGCCAGCAGCCAGGGGGGGGCCGCAGATACGCAGTATTTT.

This clone was picked up a small number of times. The gene calls are TRBV6-5 and TRBJ1-6; TRBD1 might be the D (6 bases). The V gene's germline CDR1 is MNHEY and CDR2 SVGAGI. The CDR3 has 13 residues. V was cut by 10 bases and J by 2 bases, with 9 bases left in between. Written as DNA, the CDR3 is TGTGCCACCAGGGGACCCTATAATTCACCCCTCCACTTT. It translates to CATRGPYNSPLHF.

This chain uses TRBV6-1 with TRBJ1-2, with D hard to call. The ends were cut back, 3 bases at V and 4 bases at J, with 12 bases in the middle. The CDR3 runs to 14 residues. The germline CDR1 and CDR2 sequences are MNHNS and SASEGT. CDR3 in DNA: TGTGCCAGCAGTGAGGCCAGATCCATCTATGGCTACACCTTC. This gives the protein CASSEARSIYGYTF.

This clone is a singleton in its sample. The chain is built from TRBV7-9 and TRBJ2-2; D uncertain. This CDR3 spans 14 amino acids. Germline V gene sequence: CDR1 SEHNR, CDR2 FQNEAQ (reference sequence). The V end lost 3 bases, the J end lost 5 bases, and 10 bases lay between the germline ends. The CDR3 loop reads CASSFSGTTGELFF. CDR3 coding DNA: TGTGCCAGCAGCTTCTCTGGAACAACCGGGGAGCTGTTTTTT.

The chain uses TRBV4-1 and TRBJ2-5; weak D call: TRBD2 (6 bases). The ends were cut back, 1 base at V and 5 bases at J, with 14 bases in the middle. The germline gives CDR1 MGHRA, CDR2 YSYEKL. CDR3 length: 15 amino acids. CDR3 in amino acids: CASSQVGSGGETQYF. The CDR3 coding sequence is TGCGCCAGCAGCCAAGTCGGGAGCGGCGGGGAGACCCAGTACTTC.

This clone was detected a few times. The chain links TRBV2 to TRBJ2-1, with TRBD1 identical over 7 bases. V was clipped by 9 bases and J by 5 bases; unmatched bases: 10. The CDR3 covers 14 residues. In germline, CDR1 is SNHLY, CDR2 FYNNEI. The CDR3 loop reads CARPGQWVDNEQFF. The CDR3, as DNA: TGTGCCAGACCGGGACAGTGGGTTGACAATGAGCAGTTCTTC. Supplemented by reference TRBV2 and TRBJ2-1, the full variable domain reads EPEVTQTPSHQVTQMGQEVILRCVPISNHLYFYWYRQILGQKVEFLVSFYNNEISEKSEIFDDQFSVERPDGSNFTLKIRSTKLEDSAMYFCARPGQWVDNEQFFGPGTRLTVL.

This clone has only a few counts. The V and J genes are TRBV9 and TRBJ2-3; 11 nucleotides line up with TRBD2. Germline values: CDR1 SGDLS, CDR2 YYNGEE. The ends lost 3 bases at V and 4 bases at J; junction bases unmatched: 7. The CDR3 totals 16 residues. CDR3 loop: CASSGALAGGSDTQYF. For the CDR3, the DNA is TGTGCCAGCAGCGGCGCCCTAGCGGGGGGATCAGATACGCAGTATTTT.

The V gene is TRBV21-1, the J gene TRBJ1-2; the table calls TRBD1, which could not be checked here. TRBV21-1 is labeled a pseudogene. This CDR3 spans 17 amino acids. CDR3 nucleotides: TGTGCCAGCAGCAGCCGGGACACTCAACCAGATAACTATGGCTACACCTTC. It translates to CASSSRDTQPDNYGYTF.

V usage is TRBV11-2 and J usage is TRBJ2-7, with D perhaps matching TRBD1 or TRBD2 (5 bases each). Trimming removed 6 bases from V and 1 base from J, with 19 bases in between. The CDR3 is 16 amino acids. CDR1 is SGHAT, CDR2 FQNNGV, per germline. This chain's CDR3 is CASRLPGTDRSYEQYF. Written as DNA, the CDR3 is TGTGCCAGCAGACTGCCGGGGACCGACCGATCCTACGAGCAGTACTTC.

This clone was picked up a small number of times. The chain carries TRBV7-2 and TRBJ2-1; TRBD2 aligns across 8 bases. This CDR3 contains 16 residues. Losses at the gene ends were 5 bases for V and 0 bases for J; bases not matched to a gene: 6. Germline-derived CDR1 and CDR2 are SGHTA and FQGNSA. CDR3 sequence reads: CASSKLAGISYNEQFF. The CDR3 DNA is TGTGCCAGCAGCAAATTAGCGGGGATCTCCTACAATGAGCAGTTCTTC.

This clone was found a few times. The chain uses TRBV7-6 and TRBJ2-5; 8 bases fit TRBD2. CDR3 length: 14 residues. V trimming: 5 bases; J trimming: 4 bases; junction bases outside the gene matches: 6. Germline V gene sequence: CDR1 SGHVS, CDR2 FNYEAQ. The CDR3 is CASSPLTSVETQYF. CDR3 bases: TGTGCCAGCAGCCCATTGACTAGCGTAGAGACCCAGTACTTC.

The table lists this clone with a count of one. The junction departs from germline at one end; a sequencing error may be responsible. This chain connects TRBV30 to TRBJ2-1; 7 nucleotides match TRBD2. Germline CDR1 and CDR2: GTSNPN and SVGIG (reference sequence). CDR3 length: 15 residues. CDR3 protein: CARSVRGSRVNEQFF. In DNA form, the CDR3 reads TGTGCCCGGAGTGTGCGGGGGAGTAGAGTGAATGAGCAGTTCTTC.

The chain recombines TRBV30 with TRBJ1-1; D possibly corresponds to TRBD1 (5 bases). This CDR3 has 16 residues. Germline V gene lookup returns CDR1 GTSNPN and CDR2 SVGIG (reference sequence). V was pared by 0 bases and J by 5 bases, with 19 bases between. CDR3 in DNA: TGTGCCTGGAGTGTACGGGGCAGGTCCCGAGGGACTGAAGCTTTCTTT. As protein: CAWSVRGRSRGTEAFF.

V and J are TRBV5-1 and TRBJ1-4, with 8 positions matching TRBD1. Trimming cost V 0 bases and J 0 bases; bases outside gene matches: 4. This CDR3 comprises 17 residues. From germline, CDR1 is SGHRS and CDR2 YFSETQ. The CDR3: CASSLGQGNPTNEKLFF. In nucleotides, the CDR3 is TGCGCCAGCAGCTTGGGACAGGGGAACCCAACTAATGAAAAACTGTTTTTT.

The chain recombines TRBV25-1 with TRBJ2-7; no definite D call. The CDR3 is 14 amino acids. Germline-derived CDR1 and CDR2 are MGHDK and SYGVNS. The ends were cut back, 8 bases at V and 2 bases at J, with 16 bases in the middle. CDR3 DNA sequence: TGTGCCAGCCAGTCAGGTTTTAAGACCTACGAGCAGTACTTC. This encodes CASQSGFKTYEQYF.

This clone was counted only a few times. The genes are TRBV5-5 and TRBJ1-2, with 8 positions matching TRBD1. Germline V lookup: CDR1 SGHKS, CDR2 YYEKEE (reference sequence). Trimming removed 4 bases from V and 6 bases from J; junction bases left unmatched: 8. The CDR3 is made up of 14 amino acids. CDR3 sequence reads: CASSPGQAIHGYTF. The CDR3 DNA reads as TGTGCCAGCAGCCCGGGACAGGCTATTCATGGCTACACCTTC.

The sample holds a few counts of this clone. The chain employs TRBV19 and TRBJ2-6; TRBD1 might be the D (5 bases). Trimming shortened V by 5 bases and J by 0 bases, and 11 bases separated the two germline ends. The germline gives CDR1 LNHDA, CDR2 SQIVND (reference sequence). The CDR3 runs 16 residues. The CDR3 DNA follows: TGTGCCAGTAGTTCCCAGGGTTACTCTGGGGCCAACGTCCTGACTTTC. It translates to CASSSQGYSGANVLTF.

This chain connects TRBV2 to TRBJ1-1; TRBD1 matches at 7 bases. V shed 7 bases, J shed 11 bases, and the junction held 10 bases outside the gene matches. Germline assignment: CDR1 SNHLY and CDR2 FYNNEI. CDR3 length: 12 residues. The CDR3 is CASTPEEQGAFF. The CDR3 bases are TGTGCCAGCACTCCGGAGGAACAGGGGGCTTTCTTT.

The rearrangement links TRBV30 to TRBJ1-5; 8 positions match TRBD1. In germline, CDR1 is GTSNPN, CDR2 SVGIG (reference sequence). Unmatched junction bases numbered 6, after V lost 2 bases and J lost 9 bases. This CDR3 comprises 13 residues. The CDR3 reads CAWSHRGERPQHF. The DNA of the CDR3 is TGTGCCTGGAGTCACAGGGGGGAGCGGCCCCAGCATTTT.

This chain connects TRBV7-2 to TRBJ1-1; D ambiguous. Trimming stripped 1 base from V and 6 bases from J, with 9 bases between. CDR1 SGHTA and CDR2 FQGNSA come from the germline V gene. This CDR3 comprises 13 residues. The chain's CDR3 is CASSLGRKAEAFF. CDR3 nucleotide sequence: TGTGCCAGCAGCTTAGGGCGTAAGGCTGAAGCTTTCTTT.

This chain connects TRBV4-1 to TRBJ1-4, with no clear D. Germline V gives CDR1 MGHRA, CDR2 YSYEKL. Trimming pared 1 base from V and 1 base from J, leaving 7 bases between. The CDR3 totals 15 residues. CDR3 DNA: TGCGCCAGCAGCCAAGCTCGGGGAACTAATGAAAAACTGTTTTTT. Encoded protein: CASSQARGTNEKLFF.

This clone has only a few counts. The CDR3 loop reads CASSVVSSEQYF. The CDR3 DNA follows: TGTGCCAGCAGTGTCGTCTCCTCGGAGCAGTACTTC. This chain uses TRBV2 with TRBJ2-7; D is unresolved. Trimming pared 4 bases from V and 7 bases from J, leaving 11 bases between. The CDR3 length is 12 residues. Germline assignment: CDR1 SNHLY and CDR2 FYNNEI.